This passage covers 30 T cell receptor beta chains from one sample sequenced in a study of blood T cell repertoires in COVID-19. Sequenced by immunoSEQ multiplex PCR; TCRdb stores in-frame clones only, minus some. The sample lists 50,000 to 70,000 clones; about four fifths were seen once. The specimen sequenced was peripheral blood. These receptors all stem from a man between 65 and 85 years old with active COVID-19.

The genes are TRBV14 and TRBJ1-4; possibly TRBD1 for D (6 bases). Looked up from germline, CDR1 is SGHDN and CDR2 is FVKESK. The CDR3 is made up of 16 amino acids. Trimming removed 1 base from V and 5 bases from J, with 14 bases in between. In nucleotides, the CDR3 is TGTGCCAGCAGCCAAGTAGGGGGTGAACCGAATGAAAAACTGTTTTTT. This codes for CASSQVGGEPNEKLFF.

The gene calls are TRBV6-5 and TRBJ2-1; 7 positions match TRBD1. The CDR3 extends over 15 amino acids. V was clipped by 0 bases and J by 7 bases; unmatched bases: 6. Germline V lookup: CDR1 MNHEY, CDR2 SVGAGI. CDR3 DNA sequence: TGTGCCAGCAGTTACTCCCGGGACAGTTGGAATGAGCAGTTCTTC. Its translation is CASSYSRDSWNEQFF.

J is TRBJ1-1 and V is TRBV3-1 (or the pseudogene TRBV3-2); the D is unclear. The CDR3 is 13 residues long. The V end lost 0 bases, the J end lost 3 bases, and 5 bases lay between the germline ends. Looked up from germline, CDR1 is LGHDT and CDR2 is YNNKEL (reference sequence). CDR3 bases: TGTGCCAGCAGCCAAGATCCGGACACTGAAGCTTTCTTT. As protein: CASSQDPDTEAFF.

The chain employs TRBV28 and TRBJ1-2, with a weak D call TRBD1 (5 bases). The germline gives CDR1 MDHEN, CDR2 SYDVKM. The CDR3 length is 14 residues. Trimming took off 6 bases at V and 8 bases at J, with 19 bases between the two ends. The CDR3 sequence is CASSGPGQGGGYTF. The CDR3 bases are TGTGCCAGCAGCGGACCAGGCCAGGGCGGCGGCTACACCTTC.

A single count supports this clone. This chain joins TRBV5-4 and TRBJ2-3; D possibly corresponds to TRBD2 (6 bases). The CDR3 runs to 14 residues. The germline V gene encodes CDR1 SGHNT and CDR2 YYREEE (reference sequence). The CDR3 DNA reads TGTGCTTTTTCGCCCGGGAGTGGGAAAGATACGCAGTATTTT. Translated, it gives CAFSPGSGKDTQYF.

This chain joins TRBV18 and TRBJ2-5; TRBD1 matches at 8 bases. Germline trimming cut 1 base from V and 1 base from J; bases unmatched to any gene: 2. The CDR3 has 15 residues. Germline lookup yields CDR1 KGHSH and CDR2 LQKENI. The CDR3 DNA reads as TGTGCCAGCTCACCACAAGACAGGGGCCAAGAGACCCAGTACTTC. Encoded protein: CASSPQDRGQETQYF.

The chain's CDR3 is CASSLDSLLYNEQFF. Here the CDR3 DNA reads TGTGCCAGCAGCTTAGATTCCCTATTATACAATGAGCAGTTCTTC. The chain is built from TRBV11-3 and TRBJ2-1; the D is unclear. V gave up 0 bases and J gave up 4 bases, with 10 bases separating them. The CDR3 extends over 15 amino acids. Per the germline V gene, CDR1 is SGHNT and CDR2 is YENEEA.

This clone is a singleton in its sample. The chain combines TRBV6-1 with TRBJ2-1, with 9 bases aligning to TRBD2. This CDR3 region has 16 residues. The germline CDR1 and CDR2 sequences are MNHNS and SASEGT. V dropped 4 bases and J dropped 0; count of bases not matched to a gene: 4. This CDR3 is CASSVTSGHSYNEQFF. Written as DNA, the CDR3 is TGTGCCAGCAGTGTGACTAGCGGCCACTCCTACAATGAGCAGTTCTTC.

This clone has a single count. The chain links TRBV27 to TRBJ1-4; D not resolved. CDR1 and CDR2 (germline): MNHEY, SMNVEV (reference sequence). V gave up 8 bases and J gave up 7 bases, with 17 bases separating them. This CDR3 region has 14 residues. The CDR3 bases are TGTGCCAGCGGCCCCCAACAGCGGCGTGAAAAACTGTTTTTT. It translates to CASGPQQRREKLFF.

The rearrangement links TRBV5-4 to TRBJ2-3; TRBD2 aligns across 8 bases. CDR1 is SGHNT and CDR2 is YYREEE in the germline V gene (reference sequence). Germline trimming cut 4 bases from V and 1 base from J; bases unmatched to any gene: 2. This CDR3 comprises 14 residues. CDR3 loop: CASSQTSGTDTQYF. In nucleotides, the CDR3 is TGTGCCAGCAGCCAGACTAGCGGCACAGATACGCAGTATTTT.

In nucleotides, the CDR3 is TGTGCCAGCAGCTTTACAGCCAACACTGAAGCTTTCTTT. It yields the protein CASSFTANTEAFF. The genes are TRBV11-2 and TRBJ1-1; no reliable D call. Germline V CDR1 and CDR2: SGHAT, FQNNGV. The CDR3 is 13 amino acids. Trimming took off 3 bases at V and 2 bases at J, with 7 bases between the two ends.

V usage is TRBV2 and J usage is TRBJ2-1; 7 bases fit TRBD1. Trimming removed 7 bases from V and 7 bases from J; junction bases left unmatched: 7. This CDR3 has 13 amino acids. The germline CDR1 and CDR2 sequences are SNHLY and FYNNEI. The CDR3 loop is CASKNDRANEQFF. The CDR3 nucleotides are TGTGCCAGCAAGAATGACAGGGCAAATGAGCAGTTCTTC.

This clone was counted only a few times. The chain uses TRBV4-1 and TRBJ2-7; D perhaps matches TRBD1 (5 bases). V lost 1 base to trimming and J lost 3 bases, with 13 bases between them. The CDR3 contains 15 residues. Per the germline V gene, CDR1 is MGHRA and CDR2 is YSYEKL. The CDR3 is CASSQARQFGYEQYF. As DNA, the CDR3 is TGCGCCAGCAGCCAAGCCCGACAGTTTGGCTACGAGCAGTACTTC.

This clone has just a few counts. This chain links TRBV6-4 with TRBJ2-1; 11 nucleotides match TRBD2. V lost 7 bases and J lost 4; bases outside the gene matches: 9. There are 16 residues in the CDR3. Germline lookup yields CDR1 MRHNA and CDR2 SNTAGT. In DNA, the CDR3 is TGTGCCAGCAATCTCGCCGGGACTAGCGGATACAATGAGCAGTTCTTC. The encoded protein is CASNLAGTSGYNEQFF.

The chain employs TRBV27 and TRBJ1-2; 9 bases are a match to TRBD1. The CDR3 runs to 15 residues. The junction had 13 bases not matched to a gene; V was cut back by 4 bases and J by 10 bases. The germline V gene has CDR1 MNHEY and CDR2 SMNVEV (reference sequence). The CDR3 here is CASSSYRDREVPYTF. As DNA, the CDR3 is TGTGCCAGCAGTTCCTATCGGGACAGGGAGGTACCCTACACCTTC.

This clone was observed once. The chain has TRBV5-6 and TRBJ2-3; perhaps TRBD2 as D (5 bases). This CDR3 is built from 14 residues. V was pared by 6 bases and J by 4 bases, with 15 bases between. The V gene's germline CDR1 is SGHDT and CDR2 YYEEEE. The CDR3 reads CASILGLASDTQYF. In DNA, the CDR3 is TGTGCCAGCATCTTAGGTCTAGCTTCAGATACGCAGTATTTT.

The chain links TRBV11-3 to TRBJ2-3, with 7 bases fitting TRBD1. This CDR3 is 12 amino acids long. V lost 5 bases and J lost 6; bases outside the gene matches: 2. Germline V gene sequence: CDR1 SGHNT, CDR2 YENEEA. CDR3 DNA: TGTGCCAGCAGCCTACAGGGGGATACGCAGTATTTT. Protein: CASSLQGDTQYF. Full variable domain (missing parts from reference TRBV11-3 and TRBJ2-3): EAGVVQSPRYKIIEKKQPVAFWCNPISGHNTLYWYLQNLGQGPELLIRYENEEAVDDSQLPKDRFSAERLKGVDSTLKIQPAELGDSAVYLCASSLQGDTQYFGPGTRLTVL.

This clone was detected only once. The chain combines TRBV5-1 with TRBJ2-5; D ambiguous. Per germline, CDR1 SGHRS and CDR2 YFSETQ. The CDR3 is 13 residues long. The ends were cut back, 2 bases at V and 1 base at J, with 6 bases in the middle. The CDR3 region has the DNA TGCGCCAGCAGCTTCAGTCCCCAAGAGACCCAGTACTTC. Amino acids: CASSFSPQETQYF.

The rearrangement links TRBV6-5 to TRBJ1-4; tentative D call: TRBD1 (5 bases). The CDR3 has 15 residues. The V end lost 7 bases, the J end lost 8 bases, and 20 bases lay between the germline ends. CDR1 is MNHEY and CDR2 is SVGAGI in the germline V gene. DNA of the CDR3: TGTGCCAGCAAGAACCAGGGAGGGGCCAGGGAAAAACTGTTTTTT. This encodes CASKNQGGAREKLFF.

This clone was observed a single time. This sequence joins TRBV27 and TRBJ2-3; D unresolved. The CDR3 has 13 residues. Trimming took 0 bases from V and 6 from J, leaving 7 bases between them. The germline gives CDR1 MNHEY, CDR2 SMNVEV (reference sequence). CDR3 amino acids: CASSLSIRDTQYF. The DNA for the CDR3 is TGTGCCAGCAGTTTATCGATTCGGGATACGCAGTATTTT.

This chain connects TRBV9 to TRBJ1-5; 8 bases line up with TRBD1. This CDR3 spans 14 amino acids. Trimming at V came to 4 bases and at J to 4 bases, leaving 4 bases not matched to a gene. Germline CDR1 reads SGDLS; CDR2 reads YYNGEE. In nucleotides, the CDR3 is TGTGCCAGCAGCCCACGGGACAGGAATCAGCCCCAGCATTTT. Its protein product is CASSPRDRNQPQHF.

The chain recombines TRBV5-4 with TRBJ1-2; the D is unclear. The CDR3 has 15 amino acids. The germline gives CDR1 SGHNT, CDR2 YYREEE (reference sequence). V was trimmed by 0 bases and J by 0 bases, leaving 9 bases between them. The CDR3, as DNA: TGTGCCAGCAGCTTGGGAACTAATACTAACTATGGCTACACCTTC. Encoded protein: CASSLGTNTNYGYTF.

This clone was seen more than once but under ten times. This chain connects TRBV2 to TRBJ1-4; 10 bases match TRBD1. CDR1 and CDR2 from the germline V gene are SNHLY and FYNNEI. With 6 bases clipped from V and 10 bases from J, the junction kept 8 bases outside the gene matches. The CDR3 sequence is 14 residues long. CDR3 in amino acids: CASSPGTGEAKLFF. CDR3 DNA sequence: TGTGCCAGCAGCCCCGGGACAGGGGAGGCAAAACTGTTTTTT.

The CDR3 is CASKQNVQATYEQYF. The CDR3 nucleotides read TGTGCCAGCAAGCAAAACGTCCAGGCTACCTACGAGCAGTACTTC. This chain uses TRBV2 with TRBJ2-7; D unresolved. This CDR3 has 15 amino acids. V was pared by 7 bases and J by 2 bases, with 18 bases between. Germline V lookup: CDR1 SNHLY, CDR2 FYNNEI. Combining the CDR3 with reference TRBV2 and TRBJ2-7 gives the whole variable domain EPEVTQTPSHQVTQMGQEVILRCVPISNHLYFYWYRQILGQKVEFLVSFYNNEISEKSEIFDDQFSVERPDGSNFTLKIRSTKLEDSAMYFCASKQNVQATYEQYFGPGTRLTVT.

J is TRBJ1-2 and V is TRBV7-2; D might be TRBD1 (6 bases). Germline V gene data show CDR1 as SGHTA and CDR2 as FQGNSA. The V end lost 4 bases, the J end lost 0 bases, and 12 bases lay between the germline ends. There are 15 residues in the CDR3. As DNA, the CDR3 is TGTGCCAGCAGCTCTGATTGGACAGCTAACTATGGCTACACCTTC. Its translation is CASSSDWTANYGYTF.

V is TRBV6-6 and J is TRBJ2-6, with D hard to call. With 6 bases removed from V and 0 bases from J, the gap between germline ends came to 9 bases. CDR3 size: 15 residues. Germline V gives CDR1 MNHNY, CDR2 SVGAGI (reference sequence). The DNA of the CDR3 is TGTGCCAGCAGCTCTCTTATCTCTGGGGCCAACGTCCTGACTTTC. Amino acid sequence: CASSSLISGANVLTF.

This chain joins TRBV5-5 and TRBJ2-2; D might be TRBD1 (5 bases). CDR1 and CDR2 from the germline V gene are SGHKS and YYEKEE (reference sequence). Trimming left V 4 bases short and J 1 base short, with 8 bases between. The CDR3 has 14 residues. The CDR3 is CASSPRENTGELFF. The CDR3 bases are TGTGCCAGCAGCCCCAGGGAGAACACCGGGGAGCTGTTTTTT.

The chain combines TRBV4-2 with TRBJ1-5; the D is unclear. Per germline, CDR1 LGHNA and CDR2 YNFKEQ. Trimming stripped 0 bases from V and 6 bases from J, with 9 bases between. This CDR3 is 14 amino acids long. The CDR3 reads CASSQESQAQPQHF. In DNA, the CDR3 is TGTGCCAGCAGCCAAGAGTCCCAAGCTCAGCCCCAGCATTTT.

The V gene is TRBV29-1, the J gene TRBJ2-7, with 10 nucleotides matching TRBD2. Germline trimming cut 3 bases from V and 2 bases from J; bases unmatched to any gene: 7. The CDR3 spans 15 residues. Germline V gene data show CDR1 as SQVTM and CDR2 as ANQGSEA. The CDR3 spells CSVDSGAGGTYEQYF. The CDR3 bases are TGCAGCGTTGATTCGGGAGCGGGAGGGACCTACGAGCAGTACTTC.

The gene calls are TRBV18 and TRBJ1-5, with no clear D. The germline CDR1 and CDR2 sequences are KGHSH and LQKENI. The CDR3 sequence is 17 residues long. V was cut by 6 bases and J by 0 bases, with 18 bases left in between. The CDR3 region has the DNA TGTGCCAGCTCGCCGGTACGCGATGGCGGTAGCAATCAGCCCCAGCATTTT. Its translation is CASSPVRDGGSNQPQHF.